What follows are 2 T cell receptor beta chains derived from one specimen sequenced in a study of blood T cells in healthy people across ages. A second about 6 to 12 cycle PCR used barcoded and J-beta primers. TCRdb itself ran the 5' RACE reads through MiXCR, one entry per CDR3 protein. The sample lists about a million distinct CDR3 sequences, 45% to 60% occurring once. What was sequenced was blood. The receptors were gathered from an older woman in good health.

As to this clonotype: A much larger clone lies one base from this, so it may be a read error. The gene calls are TRBV20-1 and TRBJ2-1; TRBD2 matches 11 bases. This CDR3 contains 14 residues. Unmatched junction bases numbered 12, after V lost 7 bases and J lost 10 bases. CDR1 and CDR2 (germline): DFQATT, SNEGSKA (reference sequence). The chain's CDR3 is CSVEGTSGTYEQFF. For the CDR3, the DNA is TGCAGTGTCGAGGGGACTAGCGGAACCTACGAGCAGTTCTTC.

The chain links TRBV7-9 to TRBJ1-1; 10 bases line up with TRBD1. Trimming removed 5 bases from V and 5 bases from J; junction bases left unmatched: 8. The germline gives CDR1 SEHNR, CDR2 FQNEAQ (reference sequence). The CDR3 is 15 amino acids. This chain's CDR3 is CASSTPTGGLTEAFF. For the CDR3, the DNA is TGTGCCAGCAGCACACCGACAGGGGGCCTTACTGAAGCTTTCTTT. The complete variable domain, with remaining parts taken from reference TRBV7-9 and TRBJ1-1, reads DTGVSQNPRHKITKRGQNVTFRCDPISEHNRLYWYRQTLGQGPEFLTYFQNEAQLEKSRLLSDRFSAERPKGSFSTLEIQRTEQGDSAMYLCASSTPTGGLTEAFFGQGTRLTVV.